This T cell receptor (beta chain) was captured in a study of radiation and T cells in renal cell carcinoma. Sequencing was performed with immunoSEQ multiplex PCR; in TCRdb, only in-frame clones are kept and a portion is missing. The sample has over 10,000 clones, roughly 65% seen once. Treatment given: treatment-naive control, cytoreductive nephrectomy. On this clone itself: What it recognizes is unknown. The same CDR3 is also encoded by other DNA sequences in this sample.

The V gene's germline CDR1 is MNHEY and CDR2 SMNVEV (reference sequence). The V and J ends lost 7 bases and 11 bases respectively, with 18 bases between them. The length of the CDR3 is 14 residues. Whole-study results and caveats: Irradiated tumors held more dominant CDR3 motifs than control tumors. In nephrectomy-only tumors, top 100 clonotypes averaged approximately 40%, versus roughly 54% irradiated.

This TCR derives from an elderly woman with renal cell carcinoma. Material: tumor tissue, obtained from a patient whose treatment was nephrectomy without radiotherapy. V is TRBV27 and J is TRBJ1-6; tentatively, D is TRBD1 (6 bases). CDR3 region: CASMTGPRRPPLHF. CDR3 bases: TGTGCCAGCATGACAGGACCGAGGAGGCCACCCCTCCACTTT.